The present T cell receptor (beta chain) was sequenced within a study of metastatic and nonmetastatic thyroid tumors. Germline V gene lookup returns CDR1 SGHRS and CDR2 YFSETQ. V was clipped by 7 bases and J by 8 bases, with 10 bases between them. The CDR3 consists of 11 residues. TCRdb used MiXCR to call clones anew from the PCR reads. The sample holds under 40,000 clones; approximately 17% are singletons and the top ten take just under 7%. Each patient went into thyroid surgery without having received any treatment. This clone came up many times. The receptor was derived from a female donor with papillary thyroid cancer or a benign thyroid nodule (not recorded which). Some clones in this sample may be carry-over from other donors' samples. The V gene is TRBV5-1, the J gene TRBJ2-1; TRBD2 is a possible D gene (6 bases). Sequencing was done on a sample of blood. In DNA, the CDR3 is TGCGCCAGCCACCGGGAGTATGAGCAGTTCTTC. This sequence encodes CASHREYEQFF.